The clone carrying this T cell receptor (beta chain) was recorded at least ten times. Its antigen is as yet unknown. Original processing notes: For papillary thyroid cancer, a distant-metastasis classifier was constructed from CDR3 differences observed across clinicopathological groups. TCRdb used MiXCR to call clones anew from the PCR reads. The V and J calls here are based on TCRdb, not the publication. The repertoire holds fewer than 35,000 clones, with 18% as singletons. The data were taken from a study of metastatic and nonmetastatic thyroid tumors. Study context: Repertoires from malignant and benign thyroid patients were compared across blood and tumor or nodule tissue.

General study findings and limits: It was reportedly found that TCR beta diversity was significantly higher in malignant thyroid tumors than in benign nodules, a difference seen in both blood and tumor samples.

This CDR3 has 14 residues. Germline-derived CDR1 and CDR2 are DFQATT and SNEGSKA (reference sequence). Between the trimmed V and J ends, which lost 0 bases and 3 bases, there was a span of 12 bases. There were no patients who had received any treatment before thyroid surgery. The rearrangement links TRBV20-1 to TRBJ2-7; a possible D gene is TRBD1 (5 bases). Sequenced material: blood. This receptor was taken from a female donor with papillary thyroid cancer or a benign thyroid nodule (not recorded which). Some clones in this sample may be carry-over from other donors' samples. The CDR3 nucleotides are TGCAGTGCTAGAGATCGGCGACAGTTCTACGAGCAGTACTTC. Translating it yields CSARDRRQFYEQYF.